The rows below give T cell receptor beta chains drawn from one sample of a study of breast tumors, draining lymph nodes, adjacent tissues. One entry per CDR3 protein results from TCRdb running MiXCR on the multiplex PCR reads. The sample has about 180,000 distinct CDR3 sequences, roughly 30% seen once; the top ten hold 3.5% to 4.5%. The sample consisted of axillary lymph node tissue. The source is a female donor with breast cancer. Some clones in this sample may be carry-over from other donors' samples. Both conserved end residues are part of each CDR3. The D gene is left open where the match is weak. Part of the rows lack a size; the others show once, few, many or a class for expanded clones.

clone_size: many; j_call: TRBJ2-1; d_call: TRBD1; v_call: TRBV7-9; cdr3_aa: CASSLSEDRVGNEQFF; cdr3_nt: TGTGCCAGCAGCTTATCTGAGGACAGGGTAGGCAATGAGCAGTTCTTC
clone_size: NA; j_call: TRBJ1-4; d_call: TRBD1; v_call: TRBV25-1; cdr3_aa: CASSEYGQGYEKLFF; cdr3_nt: TGTGCCAGCAGTGAATATGGACAGGGATATGAAAAACTGTTTTTT
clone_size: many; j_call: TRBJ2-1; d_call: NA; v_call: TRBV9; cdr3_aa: CASSVELGNEQFF; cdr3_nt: TGTGCCAGCAGCGTAGAACTCGGGAATGAGCAGTTCTTC
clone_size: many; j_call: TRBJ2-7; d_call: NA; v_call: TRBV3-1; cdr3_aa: CASSQDTAYEQYF; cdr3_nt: TGTGCCAGCAGCCAGGACACCGCCTACGAGCAGTACTTC
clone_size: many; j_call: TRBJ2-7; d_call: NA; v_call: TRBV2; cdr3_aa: CASSDYEQYF; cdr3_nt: TGTGCCAGCAGCGACTACGAGCAGTACTTC
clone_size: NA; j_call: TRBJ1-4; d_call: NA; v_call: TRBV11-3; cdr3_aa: CASSEGLAGKANEKLFF; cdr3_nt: TGTGCCAGCAGCGAGGGACTAGCGGGGAAGGCTAATGAAAAACTGTTTTTT
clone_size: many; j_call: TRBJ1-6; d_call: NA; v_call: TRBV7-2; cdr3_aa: CASRTGPNNSPLHF; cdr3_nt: TGTGCCAGCAGGACCGGGCCGAATAATTCACCCCTCCACTTT
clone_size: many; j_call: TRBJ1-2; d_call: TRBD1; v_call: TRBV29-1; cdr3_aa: CSVEDIGTGEGYTF; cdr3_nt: TGCAGCGTTGAAGATATCGGGACAGGGGAGGGCTACACCTTC
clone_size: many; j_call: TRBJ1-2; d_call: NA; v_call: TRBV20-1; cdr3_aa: CSARLTDRGLGYGYTF; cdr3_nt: TGCAGTGCTAGACTTACCGACCGGGGGCTTGGCTATGGCTACACCTTC
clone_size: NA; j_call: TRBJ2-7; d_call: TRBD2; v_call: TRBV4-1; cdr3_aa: CASSQRERGLEQYF; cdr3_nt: TGTGCCAGCAGCCAGAGGGAGCGGGGGCTCGAGCAGTACTTC
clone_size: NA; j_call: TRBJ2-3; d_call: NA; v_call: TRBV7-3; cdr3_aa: CASSSRRGTDTQYF; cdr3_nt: TGTGCCAGCAGCTCTCGCAGGGGCACAGATACGCAGTATTTT
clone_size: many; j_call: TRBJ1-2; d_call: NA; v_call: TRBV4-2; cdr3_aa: CASSQDLAGSGHGYTF; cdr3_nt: TGTGCCAGCAGCCAAGATCTTGCGGGGTCTGGGCATGGCTACACCTTC
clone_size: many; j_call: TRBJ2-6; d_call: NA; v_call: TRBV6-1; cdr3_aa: CASRLSGANVLTF; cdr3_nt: TGTGCCAGCCGATTGTCTGGGGCCAACGTCCTGACTTTC
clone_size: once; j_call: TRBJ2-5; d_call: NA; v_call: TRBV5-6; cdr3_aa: CASSLDGVETQYF; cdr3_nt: TGTGCCAGCAGCTTGGATGGGGTAGAGACCCAGTACTTC
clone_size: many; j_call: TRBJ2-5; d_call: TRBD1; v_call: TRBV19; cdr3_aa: CATRQGLETQYF; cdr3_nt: TGTGCCACCAGACAGGGATTGGAGACCCAGTACTTC
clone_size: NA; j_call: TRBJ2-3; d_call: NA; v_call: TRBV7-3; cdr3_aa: CASSLAWSPIDTQYF; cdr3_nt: TGTGCCAGCAGCTTAGCCTGGTCCCCCATAGATACGCAGTATTTC
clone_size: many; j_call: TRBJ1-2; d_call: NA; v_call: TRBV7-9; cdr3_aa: CASSPVRASPYGYTF; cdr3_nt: TGTGCCAGCAGCCCGGTCCGGGCTAGCCCCTATGGCTACACCTTC
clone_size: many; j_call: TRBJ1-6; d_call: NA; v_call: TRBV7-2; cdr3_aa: CASSLGAVGSPLHF; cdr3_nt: TGTGCCAGCAGCTTAGGGGCGGTGGGGTCACCCCTCCACTTT
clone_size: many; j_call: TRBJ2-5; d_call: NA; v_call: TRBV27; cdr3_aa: CATRLLGGGWETQYF; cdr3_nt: TGTGCCACCCGGTTATTGGGCGGGGGCTGGGAGACCCAGTACTTC
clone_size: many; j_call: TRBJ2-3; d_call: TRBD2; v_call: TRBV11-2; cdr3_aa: CASSLAGTRTSTDTQYF; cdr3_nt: TGTGCCAGCAGCTTAGCCGGGACTAGAACTAGCACAGATACGCAGTATTTT
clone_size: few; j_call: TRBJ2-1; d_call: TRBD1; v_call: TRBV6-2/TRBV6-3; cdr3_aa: CASSSHGQGRNEQFF; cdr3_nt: TGTGCCAGCAGTTCCCATGGACAGGGCCGCAATGAGCAGTTCTTC
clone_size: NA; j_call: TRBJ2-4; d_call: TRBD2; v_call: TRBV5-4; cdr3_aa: CASSPSGGGQMDIQYF; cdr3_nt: TGTGCCAGCAGCCCTTCAGGCGGGGGGCAGATGGACATTCAGTACTTC
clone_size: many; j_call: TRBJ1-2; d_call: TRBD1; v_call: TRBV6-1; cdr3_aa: CASSYLGGQGEGYGYTF; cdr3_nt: TGTGCCAGCAGCTACCTTGGTGGACAGGGAGAGGGCTATGGCTACACCTTC
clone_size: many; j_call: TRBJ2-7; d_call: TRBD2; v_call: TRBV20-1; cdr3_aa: CSARKSGSGTYEQYF; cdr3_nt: TGCAGTGCTAGAAAAAGCGGGAGCGGCACCTACGAGCAGTACTTC
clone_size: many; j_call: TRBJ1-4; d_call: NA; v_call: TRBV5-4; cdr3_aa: CASKGSATNEKLFF; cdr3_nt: TGTGCCAGCAAAGGGAGCGCAACTAATGAAAAACTGTTTTTT
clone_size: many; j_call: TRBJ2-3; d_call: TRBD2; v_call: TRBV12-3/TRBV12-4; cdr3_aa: CASSPSGRTDTQYF; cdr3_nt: TGTGCCAGCAGTCCAAGCGGGAGGACAGATACGCAGTATTTT
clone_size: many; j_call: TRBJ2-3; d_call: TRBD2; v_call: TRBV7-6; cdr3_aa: CASSLVAGGRNTDTQYF; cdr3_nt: TGTGCCAGCAGCTTAGTGGCGGGGGGGAGAAACACAGATACGCAGTATTTT
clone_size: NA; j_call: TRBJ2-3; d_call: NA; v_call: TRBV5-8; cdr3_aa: CASSLGQAVDTQYF; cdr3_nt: TGTGCCAGCAGCTTGGGACAGGCGGTTGATACGCAGTATTTT
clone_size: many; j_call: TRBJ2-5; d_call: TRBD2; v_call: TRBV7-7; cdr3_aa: CASSFGSLAGGQETQYF; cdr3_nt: TGTGCTAGCAGCTTTGGTTCCCTAGCGGGAGGGCAAGAGACCCAGTACTTC
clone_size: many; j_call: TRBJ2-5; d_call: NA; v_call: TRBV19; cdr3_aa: CASSIVAGETQYF; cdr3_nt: TGTGCCAGTAGTATAGTGGCAGGAGAGACCCAGTACTTC
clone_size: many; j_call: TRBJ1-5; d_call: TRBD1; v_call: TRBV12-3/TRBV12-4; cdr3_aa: CASSLPGTGDQPQHF; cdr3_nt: TGTGCCAGCAGTTTACCCGGGACAGGGGATCAGCCCCAGCATTTT
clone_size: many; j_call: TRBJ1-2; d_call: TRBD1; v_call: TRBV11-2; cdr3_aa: CASSLKGLDRAVSNYGYTF; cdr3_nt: TGTGCCAGCAGCTTAAAAGGTTTGGACAGGGCCGTATCTAACTATGGCTACACCTTC
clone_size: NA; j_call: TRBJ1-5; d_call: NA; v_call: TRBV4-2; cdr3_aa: CASSSVWVTDSNQPQHF; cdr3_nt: TGTGCCAGCAGTTCCGTATGGGTAACGGATAGCAATCAGCCCCAGCATTTT
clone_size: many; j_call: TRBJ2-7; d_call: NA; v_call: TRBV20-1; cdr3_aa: CSVLGGESYEQYF; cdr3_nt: TGCAGTGTTTTAGGGGGGGAGTCCTACGAGCAGTACTTC
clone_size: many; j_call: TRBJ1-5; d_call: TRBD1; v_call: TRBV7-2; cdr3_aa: CASRSDRVGPYSNQPQHF; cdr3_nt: TGTGCCAGCAGATCCGACAGGGTCGGGCCATATAGCAATCAGCCCCAGCATTTT
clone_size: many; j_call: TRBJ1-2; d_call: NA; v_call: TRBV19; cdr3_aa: CASSTRHNTGTRGYTF; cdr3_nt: TGTGCCAGTAGTACGCGGCACAACACAGGGACGCGAGGCTACACCTTC
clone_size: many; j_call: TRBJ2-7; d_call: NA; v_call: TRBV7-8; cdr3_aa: CASSRDQRRGEQYF; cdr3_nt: TGTGCCAGCAGCCGGGACCAAAGGCGGGGCGAGCAGTACTTC
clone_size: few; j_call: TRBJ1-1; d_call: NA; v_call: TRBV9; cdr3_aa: CASSVAGDHRASGTEAFF; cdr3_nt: TGTGCCAGCAGCGTAGCCGGGGATCACAGGGCATCCGGCACTGAAGCTTTCTTT
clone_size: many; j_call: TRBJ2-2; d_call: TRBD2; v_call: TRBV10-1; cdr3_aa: CASSEVQRGSTGELFF; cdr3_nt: TGCGCCAGCAGTGAGGTCCAGCGGGGGTCCACCGGGGAGCTGTTTTTT